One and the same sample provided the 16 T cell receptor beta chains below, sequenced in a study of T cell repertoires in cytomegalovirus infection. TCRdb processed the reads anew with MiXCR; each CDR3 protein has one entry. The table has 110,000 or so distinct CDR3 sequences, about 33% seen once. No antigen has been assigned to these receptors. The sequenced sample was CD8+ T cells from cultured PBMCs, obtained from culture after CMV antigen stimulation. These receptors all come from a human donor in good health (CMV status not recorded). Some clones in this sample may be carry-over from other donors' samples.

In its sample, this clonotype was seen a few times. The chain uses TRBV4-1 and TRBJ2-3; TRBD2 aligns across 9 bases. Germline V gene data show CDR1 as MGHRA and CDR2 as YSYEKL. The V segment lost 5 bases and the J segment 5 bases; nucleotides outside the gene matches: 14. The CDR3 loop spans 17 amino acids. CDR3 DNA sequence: TGCGCCAGCAGCGGGGGAGCGGGGGGCGCTTCTGGAGATACGCAGTATTTT. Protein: CASSGGAGGASGDTQYF.

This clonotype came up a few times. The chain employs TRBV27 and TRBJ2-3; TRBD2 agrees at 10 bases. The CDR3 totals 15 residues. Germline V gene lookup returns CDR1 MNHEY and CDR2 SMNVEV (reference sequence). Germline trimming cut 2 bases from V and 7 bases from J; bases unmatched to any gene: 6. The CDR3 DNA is TGTGCCAGCAGTTTAAGGCTAGCGGGGGATCATACGCAGTATTTT. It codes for CASSLRLAGDHTQYF.

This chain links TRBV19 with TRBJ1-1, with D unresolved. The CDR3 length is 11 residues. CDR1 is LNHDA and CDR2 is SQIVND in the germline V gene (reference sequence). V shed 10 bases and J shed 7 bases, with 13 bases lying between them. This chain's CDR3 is CATLDWDEAFF. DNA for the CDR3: TGTGCCACCCTAGATTGGGATGAAGCTTTCTTT. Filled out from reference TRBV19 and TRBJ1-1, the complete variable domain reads DGGITQSPKYLFRKEGQNVTLSCEQNLNHDAMYWYRQDPGQGLRLIYYSQIVNDFQKGDIAEGYSVSREKKESFPLTVTSAQKNPTAFYLCATLDWDEAFFGQGTRLTVV.

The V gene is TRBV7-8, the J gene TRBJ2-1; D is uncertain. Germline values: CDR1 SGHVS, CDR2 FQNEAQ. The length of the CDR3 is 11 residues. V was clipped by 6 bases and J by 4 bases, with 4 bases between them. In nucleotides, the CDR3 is TGTGCCAGCAGTACTTACAATGAGCAGTTCTTC. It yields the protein CASSTYNEQFF.

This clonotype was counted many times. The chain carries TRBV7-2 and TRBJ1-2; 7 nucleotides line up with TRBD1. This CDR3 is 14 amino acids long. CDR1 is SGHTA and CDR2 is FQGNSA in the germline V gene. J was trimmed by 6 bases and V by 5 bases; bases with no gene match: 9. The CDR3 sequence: CASSPRQGLDGYTF. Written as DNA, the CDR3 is TGTGCCAGCAGCCCTAGACAGGGTTTGGATGGCTACACCTTC.

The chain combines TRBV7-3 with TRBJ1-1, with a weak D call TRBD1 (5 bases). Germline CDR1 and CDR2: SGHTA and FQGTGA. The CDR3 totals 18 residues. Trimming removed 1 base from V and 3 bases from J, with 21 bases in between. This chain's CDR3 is CASSLNVLPPGLYTEAFF. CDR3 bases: TGTGCCAGCAGCTTAAACGTCCTACCTCCGGGACTCTACACTGAAGCTTTCTTT.

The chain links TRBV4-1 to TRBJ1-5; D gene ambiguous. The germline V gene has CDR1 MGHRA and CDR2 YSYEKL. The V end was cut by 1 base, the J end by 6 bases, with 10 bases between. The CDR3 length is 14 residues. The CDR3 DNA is TGCGCCAGCAGCCAAGGCGGCTACGGTCAGCCCCAGCATTTT. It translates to CASSQGGYGQPQHF.

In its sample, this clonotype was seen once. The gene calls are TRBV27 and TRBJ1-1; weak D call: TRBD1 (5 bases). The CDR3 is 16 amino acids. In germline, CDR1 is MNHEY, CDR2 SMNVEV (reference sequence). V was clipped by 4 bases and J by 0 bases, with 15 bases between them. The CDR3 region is CASSSLGGGMNTEAFF. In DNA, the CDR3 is TGTGCCAGCAGTTCCTTGGGGGGAGGGATGAACACTGAAGCTTTCTTT.

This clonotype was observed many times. The DNA of the CDR3 is TGTGCCAGCAGCTCTGGACAGGGGGTAAACACTGAAGCTTTCTTT. Translation gives CASSSGQGVNTEAFF. The chain links TRBV7-6 to TRBJ1-1; TRBD1 matches at 10 bases. CDR1 and CDR2 (germline): SGHVS, FNYEAQ. V was pared by 4 bases and J by 2 bases, with 4 bases of the junction left unmatched. The CDR3 is 15 residues long. Drawing the rest from reference TRBV7-6 and TRBJ1-1, the complete variable domain is GAGVSQSPRYKVTKRGQDVALRCDPISGHVSLYWYRQALGQGPEFLTYFNYEAQQDKSGLPNDRFSAERPEGSISTLTIQRTEQRDSAMYRCASSSGQGVNTEAFFGQGTRLTVV.

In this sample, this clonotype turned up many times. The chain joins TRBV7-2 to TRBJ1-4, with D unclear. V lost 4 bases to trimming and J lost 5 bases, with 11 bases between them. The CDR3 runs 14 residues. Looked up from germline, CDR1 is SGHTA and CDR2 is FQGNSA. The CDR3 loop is CASSSGLSNEKLFF. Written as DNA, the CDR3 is TGTGCCAGCAGCTCAGGACTTTCCAATGAAAAACTGTTTTTT.

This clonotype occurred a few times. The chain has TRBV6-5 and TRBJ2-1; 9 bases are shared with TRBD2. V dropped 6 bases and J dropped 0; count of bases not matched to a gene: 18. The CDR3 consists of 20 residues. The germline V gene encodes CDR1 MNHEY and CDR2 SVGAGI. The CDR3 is CASSPSGGVLAGYSYNEQFF. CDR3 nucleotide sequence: TGTGCCAGCAGCCCCTCTGGGGGGGTCCTAGCGGGGTACTCCTACAATGAGCAGTTCTTC.

The CDR3 nucleotides read TGTGCTAGTGCTTCGGGACGAACCTACACTGAAGCTTTCTTT. Translation: CASASGRTYTEAFF. The chain carries TRBV12-5 and TRBJ1-1, with D perhaps matching TRBD1 (5 bases). V lost 7 bases to trimming and J lost 3 bases, with 15 bases between them. CDR3 length: 14 residues. Germline V lookup: CDR1 LGHNT, CDR2 FRNRAP. Full variable domain (remainder filled in from reference TRBV12-5 and TRBJ1-1): DARVTQTPRHKVTEMGQEVTMRCQPILGHNTVFWYRQTMMQGLELLAYFRNRAPLDDSGMPKDRFSAEMPDATLATLKIQPSEPRDSAVYFCASASGRTYTEAFFGQGTRLTVV.

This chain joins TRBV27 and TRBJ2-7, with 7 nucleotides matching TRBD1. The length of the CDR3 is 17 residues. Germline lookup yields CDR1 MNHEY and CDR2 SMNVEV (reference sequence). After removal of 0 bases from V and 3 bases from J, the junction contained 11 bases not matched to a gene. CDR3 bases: TGTGCCAGCAGTTTATCAGGGCCGGACAGGACATTCTACGAGCAGTACTTC. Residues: CASSLSGPDRTFYEQYF.

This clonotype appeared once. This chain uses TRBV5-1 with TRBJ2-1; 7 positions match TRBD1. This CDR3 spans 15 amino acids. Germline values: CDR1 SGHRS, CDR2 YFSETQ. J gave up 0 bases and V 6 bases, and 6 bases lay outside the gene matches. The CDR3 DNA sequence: TGCGCCAGCATACCAGGGGGAAGCTCCTACAATGAGCAGTTCTTC. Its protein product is CASIPGGSSYNEQFF.

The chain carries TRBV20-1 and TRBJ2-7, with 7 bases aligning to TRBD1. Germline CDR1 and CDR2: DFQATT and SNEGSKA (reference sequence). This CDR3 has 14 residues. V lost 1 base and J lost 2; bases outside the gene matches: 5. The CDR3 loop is CSARVGGVTYEQYF. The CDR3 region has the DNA TGCAGTGCTAGAGTAGGGGGCGTAACCTACGAGCAGTACTTC.

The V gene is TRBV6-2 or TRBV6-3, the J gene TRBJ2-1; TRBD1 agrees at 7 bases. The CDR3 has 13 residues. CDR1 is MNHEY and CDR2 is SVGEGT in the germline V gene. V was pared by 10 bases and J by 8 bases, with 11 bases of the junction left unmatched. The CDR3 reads CATSTGNLDEQFF. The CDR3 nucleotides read TGTGCCACCTCGACAGGGAATTTGGATGAGCAGTTCTTC.